This TCR beta chain was identified during a study of blood T cell repertoires in COVID-19. Whole-study context: From T cells, B-cell-depleted T cells, or PBMCs came the material, which was cDNA or gDNA.

Germline assignment: CDR1 SGHTS and CDR2 YDEGEE. Trimming cost V 0 bases and J 2 bases; bases outside gene matches: 6. There are 17 residues in the CDR3. Original processing notes: Amplification with reference gene primers provided the estimates of nucleated cell counts. Assay: immunoSEQ multiplex PCR; the TCRdb copy retains only in-frame clones and omits some. V, J and clone size derive from that table, while D and trimming were established from the DNA sequence. Of some 200,000 clones listed, less than 90% are singletons. The sequence came from a middle-aged woman with acute or convalescent COVID-19. V is TRBV5-8 and J is TRBJ2-3; 10 nucleotides line up with TRBD2. Sequenced sample: peripheral blood. CDR3 DNA: TGTGCCAGCAGCTTGGATGGGCTAGCGGGGGTCACAGATACGCAGTATTTT. As protein: CASSLDGLAGVTDTQYF.